These 27 T cell receptor beta chains share one sample of origin, sequenced in a study of T cell changes during pregnancy in multiple sclerosis. Assay: immunoSEQ multiplex PCR; the TCRdb copy retains only in-frame clones and omits some. The sample lists tens of thousands of clones; around nine tenths were seen once. This specimen was CD4+ T cells from peripheral blood mononuclear cells, taken in the second trimester of pregnancy. The receptors originated from a female donor with multiple sclerosis, enrolled in a pregnancy study.

V is TRBV4-1 and J is TRBJ1-3; D not resolved. The germline gives CDR1 MGHRA, CDR2 YSYEKL. The CDR3 loop spans 15 amino acids. V lost 3 bases to trimming and J lost 0 bases, with 9 bases between them. This CDR3 is CASSHTRDSGNTIYF. CDR3 coding DNA: TGCGCCAGCAGCCATACGAGAGACTCTGGAAACACCATATATTTT.

The gene calls are TRBV9 and TRBJ1-1; TRBD1 agrees at 7 bases. Germline V CDR1 and CDR2: SGDLS, YYNGEE. J lost 0 bases, V lost 3 bases, and 5 bases had no gene match. The CDR3 runs to 15 residues. CDR3: CASSGATGLNTEAFF. Written as DNA, the CDR3 is TGTGCCAGCAGCGGGGCGACAGGGTTGAACACTGAAGCTTTCTTT.

The chain has TRBV6-4 and TRBJ2-7; D perhaps matches TRBD2 (6 bases). The germline V gene has CDR1 MRHNA and CDR2 SNTAGT. The germline V and J ends were trimmed by 2 bases and 2 bases, with 13 bases remaining between them. The length of the CDR3 is 15 residues. For the CDR3, the DNA is TGTGCCAGCAGTGACCGGGCCCCGGGGGCCTACGAGCAGTACTTC. Its translation: CASSDRAPGAYEQYF.

This clone was observed a single time. V gene TRBV7-2 combines with J gene TRBJ2-2, with 8 positions matching TRBD1. The CDR3 sequence is 15 residues long. Trimming took 6 bases from V and 1 from J; bases not matched to a gene: 4. Germline loops: CDR1 SGHTA, CDR2 FQGNSA. CDR3: CASRTGTGNTGELFF. CDR3 nucleotides: TGTGCCAGCAGAACCGGGACAGGGAACACCGGGGAGCTGTTTTTT. Combining the CDR3 with reference TRBV7-2 and TRBJ2-2 gives the whole variable domain GAGVSQSPSNKVTEKGKDVELRCDPISGHTALYWYRQSLGQGLEFLIYFQGNSAPDKSGLPSDRFSAERTGGSVSTLTIQRTQQEDSAVYLCASRTGTGNTGELFFGEGSRLTVL.

This chain joins TRBV30 and TRBJ2-5, with D possibly being TRBD2 (5 bases). This CDR3 has 13 residues. Germline V gene lookup returns CDR1 GTSNPN and CDR2 SVGIG (reference sequence). Trimming stripped 1 base from V and 13 bases from J, with 19 bases between. The CDR3 DNA is TGTGCCTGGAGTGCTCCTCCGGGATCCGGGGTGTACTTC. It is translated as CAWSAPPGSGVYF.

This clone was recorded only once. The V gene is TRBV6-6, the J gene TRBJ2-1; D is possibly TRBD1 (6 bases). This CDR3 region has 15 residues. V dropped 4 bases and J dropped 6 bases, with 16 bases sitting between them. Germline loops: CDR1 MNHNY, CDR2 SVGAGI (reference sequence). CDR3 sequence reads: CASSSELWTANEQFF. CDR3 sequence (DNA): TGTGCCAGCAGTTCCGAACTTTGGACAGCCAATGAGCAGTTCTTC.

This chain links TRBV28 with TRBJ1-5; the match to TRBD1 covers 8 bases. This CDR3 has 18 residues. V was clipped by 5 bases and J by 2 bases; unmatched bases: 14. CDR1 is MDHEN and CDR2 is SYDVKM in the germline V gene. For the CDR3, the DNA is TGTGCCAGCAGTCCACTGACAGGGGTTGGAGAAGGCAATCAGCCCCAGCATTTT. It is translated as CASSPLTGVGEGNQPQHF.

This clone was detected many times. This chain links TRBV9 with TRBJ2-7, with a weak D call TRBD1 (5 bases). The V gene lost 0 bases and the J gene lost 6 bases, with 10 bases spanning the gap. The CDR3 sequence is 13 residues long. Germline CDR1 is SGDLS and CDR2 is YYNGEE. The CDR3 protein is CASSVGRVAEQYF. For the CDR3, the DNA is TGTGCCAGCAGCGTAGGCAGGGTGGCCGAGCAGTACTTC.

The genes are TRBV4-2 and TRBJ2-6; 11 bases map to TRBD2. Trimming at V came to 0 bases and at J to 0 bases, leaving 7 bases not matched to a gene. Germline V gene data show CDR1 as LGHNA and CDR2 as YNFKEQ. The CDR3 extends over 20 amino acids. CDR3 DNA sequence: TGTGCCAGCAGCCAAGATGTCCCTACTAGCGGGAGCTCTGGGGCCAACGTCCTGACTTTC. This codes for CASSQDVPTSGSSGANVLTF.

The V and J genes are TRBV9 and TRBJ2-2; D is unclear. The germline V gene has CDR1 SGDLS and CDR2 YYNGEE. V lost 1 base, J lost 8 bases, and 3 bases lay in between. The CDR3 is made up of 11 amino acids. CDR3 residues: CASSVSGELFF. CDR3 nucleotides: TGTGCCAGCAGCGTATCTGGGGAGCTGTTTTTT. The full variable domain, completed using reference TRBV9 and TRBJ2-2, is DSGVTQTPKHLITATGQRVTLRCSPRSGDLSVYWYQQSLDQGLQFLIQYYNGEERAKGNILERFSAQQFPDLHSELNLSSLELGDSALYFCASSVSGELFFGEGSRLTVL.

For the CDR3, the DNA is TGTGCCAGCTTCCCAGGGTACACCGGGGAGCTGTTTTTT. Translated, it gives CASFPGYTGELFF. The chain combines TRBV2 with TRBJ2-2, with D possibly being TRBD1 (5 bases). V was trimmed by 8 bases and J by 3 bases, leaving 10 bases between them. The germline V gene has CDR1 SNHLY and CDR2 FYNNEI. CDR3 length: 13 amino acids. Using reference TRBV2 and TRBJ2-2 for the parts outside the CDR3, the full variable domain is EPEVTQTPSHQVTQMGQEVILRCVPISNHLYFYWYRQILGQKVEFLVSFYNNEISEKSEIFDDQFSVERPDGSNFTLKIRSTKLEDSAMYFCASFPGYTGELFFGEGSRLTVL.

This chain joins TRBV28 and TRBJ1-1, with D hard to call. Germline assignment: CDR1 MDHEN and CDR2 SYDVKM. V lost 7 bases and J lost 4, with 7 bases in between. The CDR3 is 11 residues long. CDR3: CASTRGTEAFF. Here the CDR3 DNA reads TGTGCCAGCACTCGCGGCACTGAAGCTTTCTTT.

V is TRBV9 and J is TRBJ2-5; D ambiguous. Germline values: CDR1 SGDLS, CDR2 YYNGEE. V was cut by 0 bases and J by 5 bases, with 5 bases left in between. CDR3 length: 12 amino acids. The CDR3 sequence: CASSVGRETQYF. CDR3 sequence (DNA): TGTGCCAGCAGCGTAGGCAGGGAGACCCAGTACTTC.

This clone was seen a handful of times. This chain uses TRBV6-6 with TRBJ1-5, with 9 nucleotides matching TRBD1. J gave up 5 bases and V 7 bases, and 6 bases lay outside the gene matches. Germline CDR1 MNHNY, CDR2 SVGAGI (reference sequence). The CDR3 is made up of 14 amino acids. The DNA for the CDR3 is TGTGCCAGCACCGAACAGGGGGCCTATCAGCCCCAGCATTTT. This encodes CASTEQGAYQPQHF.

This rearrangement joins TRBV30 to TRBJ2-2; TRBD1 is a possible D gene (5 bases). This CDR3 is built from 12 residues. Germline loops: CDR1 GTSNPN, CDR2 SVGIG (reference sequence). The V end lost 3 bases, the J end lost 3 bases, and 5 bases lay between the germline ends. CDR3 sequence reads: CAWRTDTGELFF. For the CDR3, the DNA is TGTGCCTGGAGGACAGACACCGGGGAGCTGTTTTTT.

This sequence joins TRBV7-6 and TRBJ1-6; 10 positions match TRBD1. The ends lost 3 bases at V and 5 bases at J; junction bases unmatched: 10. This CDR3 region has 18 residues. Per the germline V gene, CDR1 is SGHVS and CDR2 is FNYEAQ. The CDR3 bases are TGTGCCAGCAGCTTTCTCCCTGGGACAGGGGAAAATAATTCACCCCTCCACTTT. Its translation: CASSFLPGTGENNSPLHF. The variable domain in full, with the rest retrieved from reference TRBV7-6 and TRBJ1-6, is GAGVSQSPRYKVTKRGQDVALRCDPISGHVSLYWYRQALGQGPEFLTYFNYEAQQDKSGLPNDRFSAERPEGSISTLTIQRTEQRDSAMYRCASSFLPGTGENNSPLHFGNGTRLTVT.

The chain employs TRBV30 and TRBJ1-3; TRBD1 might be the D (5 bases). V was shortened by 0 bases and J by 4 bases, with 7 bases between the two germline ends. The CDR3 is 13 residues long. CDR1 and CDR2 (germline): GTSNPN, SVGIG (reference sequence). The CDR3 bases are TGTGCCTGGAGTGTGACAGTGGGAAACACCATATATTTT. It yields the protein CAWSVTVGNTIYF.

The chain couples TRBV15 to TRBJ2-7, with D maybe TRBD2 (5 bases). There are 17 residues in the CDR3. Per the germline V gene, CDR1 is LNHNV and CDR2 is YYDKDF (reference sequence). Trimming removed 5 bases from V and 3 bases from J, with 23 bases in between. The CDR3 DNA reads TGTGCCACCAGCGGGATCTACAGCCGAAGGGAGCACTACGAGCAGTACTTC. This translates into CATSGIYSRREHYEQYF.

The chain recombines TRBV9 with TRBJ2-5; no clear D gene. The germline gives CDR1 SGDLS, CDR2 YYNGEE. The CDR3 has 14 residues. Trimming took 2 bases from V and 1 from J, leaving 9 bases between them. The CDR3 loop reads CASSVSLTQETQYF. The CDR3 nucleotides read TGTGCCAGCAGCGTGAGTCTAACCCAAGAGACCCAGTACTTC. The full variable domain, its missing parts supplied by reference TRBV9 and TRBJ2-5, is DSGVTQTPKHLITATGQRVTLRCSPRSGDLSVYWYQQSLDQGLQFLIQYYNGEERAKGNILERFSAQQFPDLHSELNLSSLELGDSALYFCASSVSLTQETQYFGPGTRLLVL.

This clone was observed a single time. The chain is built from TRBV11-3 and TRBJ2-7; perhaps TRBD2 as D (5 bases). V was shortened by 1 base and J by 6 bases, with 10 bases between the two germline ends. The CDR3 runs to 13 residues. The germline V gene encodes CDR1 SGHNT and CDR2 YENEEA. CDR3 coding DNA: TGTGCCAGCAGCTTAGGGGGTCGGGGCGAGCAGTACTTC. Residues: CASSLGGRGEQYF.

The chain combines TRBV6-1 with TRBJ1-2; 11 nucleotides align to TRBD1. The germline V gene has CDR1 MNHNS and CDR2 SASEGT. V lost 6 bases, J lost 2 bases, and 5 bases stayed unmatched. The CDR3 length is 15 residues. CDR3 sequence reads: CASRGQGAGNYGYTF. CDR3 nucleotide sequence: TGTGCCAGCAGAGGACAGGGGGCCGGGAACTATGGCTACACCTTC.

V and J are TRBV19 and TRBJ2-7; TRBD2 is a possible D gene (5 bases). With 1 base removed from V and 3 bases from J, the gap between germline ends came to 13 bases. From germline, CDR1 is LNHDA and CDR2 SQIVND (reference sequence). This CDR3 has 15 residues. The CDR3 loop is CASSIGETAGYEQYF. The CDR3 nucleotides read TGTGCCAGTAGTATAGGAGAGACGGCGGGCTACGAGCAGTACTTC.

The genes are TRBV5-1 and TRBJ2-3; D gene uncertain. Looked up from germline, CDR1 is SGHRS and CDR2 is YFSETQ. This CDR3 spans 14 amino acids. The V gene lost 4 bases and the J gene lost 2 bases, with 11 bases spanning the gap. For the CDR3, the DNA is TGCGCCAGCAGCCTTGTTGGAGCCACAGATACGCAGTATTTT. This gives the protein CASSLVGATDTQYF.

The chain has TRBV7-2 and TRBJ1-6, with a tentative D call TRBD1 (5 bases). This CDR3 is built from 14 residues. V lost 5 bases and J 10 bases, leaving 15 bases between the germline ends. CDR1 is SGHTA, CDR2 FQGNSA, per germline. DNA of the CDR3: TGTGCCAGCAGCCCGGGTGGGGCGGAATCACCCCTCCACTTT. This translates into CASSPGGAESPLHF.

The chain links TRBV11-2 to TRBJ2-7, with TRBD1 matching over 8 bases. V dropped 5 bases and J dropped 0; count of bases not matched to a gene: 6. From germline, CDR1 is SGHAT and CDR2 FQNNGV. This CDR3 is 15 amino acids long. CDR3 nucleotides: TGTGCCAGCAGCCGACAGGGGCTGAGCTCCTACGAGCAGTACTTC. Translated: CASSRQGLSSYEQYF.

The CDR3 DNA sequence: TGTGCCAGCAGCGTAGCTACGGGGACTGGCGAGCAGTACTTC. Amino acid sequence: CASSVATGTGEQYF. The chain couples TRBV9 to TRBJ2-7; TRBD2 might be the D (6 bases). The V gene's germline CDR1 is SGDLS and CDR2 YYNGEE. The CDR3 length is 14 residues. V lost 0 bases, J lost 6 bases, and 13 bases lay in between.

DNA for the CDR3: TGTGCCAGCAGGCCAGGAGGAAACAATGAGCAGTTCTTC. As protein: CASRPGGNNEQFF. The V call is TRBV14, the J call TRBJ2-1; TRBD2 might be the D (5 bases). Germline CDR1 reads SGHDN; CDR2 reads FVKESK. The CDR3 is 13 amino acids. V dropped 6 bases and J dropped 5 bases, with 11 bases sitting between them.